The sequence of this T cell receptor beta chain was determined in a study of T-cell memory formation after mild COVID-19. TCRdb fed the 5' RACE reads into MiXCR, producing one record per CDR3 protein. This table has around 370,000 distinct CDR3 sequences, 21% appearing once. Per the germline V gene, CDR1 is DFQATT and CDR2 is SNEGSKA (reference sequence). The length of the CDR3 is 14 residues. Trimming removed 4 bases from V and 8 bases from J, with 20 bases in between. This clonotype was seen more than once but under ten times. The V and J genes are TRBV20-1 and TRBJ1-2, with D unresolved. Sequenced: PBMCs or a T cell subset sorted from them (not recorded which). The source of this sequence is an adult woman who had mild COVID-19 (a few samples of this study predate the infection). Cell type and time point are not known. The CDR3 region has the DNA TGCAGTGCTACCCCGGACGGGCGGGTGGAAGGCTACACCTTC. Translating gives CSATPDGRVEGYTF.